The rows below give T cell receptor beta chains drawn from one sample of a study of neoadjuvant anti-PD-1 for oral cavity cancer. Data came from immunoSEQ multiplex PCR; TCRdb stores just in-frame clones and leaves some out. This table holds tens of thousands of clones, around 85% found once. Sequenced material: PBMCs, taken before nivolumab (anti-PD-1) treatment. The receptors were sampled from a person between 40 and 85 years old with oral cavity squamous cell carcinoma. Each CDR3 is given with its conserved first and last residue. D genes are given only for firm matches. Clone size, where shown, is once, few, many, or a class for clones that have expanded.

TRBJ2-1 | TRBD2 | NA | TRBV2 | TGTGCCAGCAGCCAACTAGCGGGGGGACCTGGTGAGCAGTTCTTC | CASSQLAGGPGEQFF
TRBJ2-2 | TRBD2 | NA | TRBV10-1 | TGCGCCAGCAGTGATTACGGCGGGAGGGCCACCGGGGAGCTGTTTTTT | CASSDYGGRATGELFF
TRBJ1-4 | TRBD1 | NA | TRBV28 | TGTGCCAGCAGGCCTTCAGGGGGCATGGAAAAACTGTTTTTT | CASRPSGGMEKLFF
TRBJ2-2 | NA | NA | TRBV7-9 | TGTGCCAGCACAGGGTCCGGGACCGGGGAGCTGTTTTTT | CASTGSGTGELFF
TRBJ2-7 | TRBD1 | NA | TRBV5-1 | TGCGCCAGCAGAGGGGGGACAGGGACCTACGAGCAGTACTTC | CASRGGTGTYEQYF
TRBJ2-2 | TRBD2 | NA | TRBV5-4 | TGTGCCAGCAGGAGGGCCGGGACTAGCGGACACACCGGGGAGCTGTTTTTT | CASRRAGTSGHTGELFF
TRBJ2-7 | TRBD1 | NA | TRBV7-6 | TGTGCCAGCAGCTTAAGGACAGGACTCTCCTACGAGCAGTACTTC | CASSLRTGLSYEQYF
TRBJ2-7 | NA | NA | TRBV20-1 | TGCAGTGCACCGGGTGTTTACGAGCAGTACTTC | CSAPGVYEQYF
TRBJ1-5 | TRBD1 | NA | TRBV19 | TGTGCCAGTAGTGGGACAGGGGGTTTAAATCAGCCCCAGCATTTT | CASSGTGGLNQPQHF
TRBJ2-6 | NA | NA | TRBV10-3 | TGTGCCATCAGGGACTCCTTAGGAGTCCTGACTTTC | CAIRDSLGVLTF
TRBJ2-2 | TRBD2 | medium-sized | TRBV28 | TGTGCCAGCATCCTTAGCGGGGCGAACACCGGGGAGCTGTTTTTT | CASILSGANTGELFF
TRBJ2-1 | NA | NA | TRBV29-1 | TGCAGCGGACTGACGCCCTCCTACAATGAGCAGTTCTTC | CSGLTPSYNEQFF
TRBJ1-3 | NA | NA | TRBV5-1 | TGCGCCAGCAGCGCTGGCGGGGGGTCAGGAAACACCATATATTTT | CASSAGGGSGNTIYF
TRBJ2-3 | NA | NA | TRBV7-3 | TGTGCCAGCAGCTCCCCAGGCGGGAACGCAGATACGCAGTATTTT | CASSSPGGNADTQYF
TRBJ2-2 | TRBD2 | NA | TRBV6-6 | TGTGCCAGCAGTTACGCCCTAGCGGGAGGGATCGGGGAGCTGTTTTTT | CASSYALAGGIGELFF
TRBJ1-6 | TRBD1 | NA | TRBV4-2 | TGTGCCAGCAGCCAAGAGGTTGTACAGGGGGCTGGTAATTCACCCCTCCACTTT | CASSQEVVQGAGNSPLHF
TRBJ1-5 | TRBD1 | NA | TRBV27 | TGTGCCAGCAGTTTATTCTGTAAGGGGCCGGGACAGGGTTGTCAGCCCCAGCATTTT | CASSLFCKGPGQGCQPQHF
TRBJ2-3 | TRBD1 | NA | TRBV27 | TGTGCCAGCCGCAATCTAGCGGGACAGGGGGTTCGCACAGATACGCAGTATTTT | CASRNLAGQGVRTDTQYF
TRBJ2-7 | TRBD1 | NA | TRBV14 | TGTGCCAGCAGCCAAGAGTTCCGGACAGGGGCCTACGAGCAGTACTTC | CASSQEFRTGAYEQYF
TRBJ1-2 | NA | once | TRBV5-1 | TGCGCCAGCAGCTTGTTAGGGTCAGACGGCTACACCTTC | CASSLLGSDGYTF
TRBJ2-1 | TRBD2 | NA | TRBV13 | TGTGCCAGCAGCTTAGACTCCAGCGGGAGCACCTACAATGAGCAGTTCTTC | CASSLDSSGSTYNEQFF
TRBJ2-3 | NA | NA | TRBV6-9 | TGTGCCAGCAGTTTACCCGGAGGGCCAGATACGCAGTATTTT | CASSLPGGPDTQYF
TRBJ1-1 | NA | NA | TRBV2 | TGTGCCAGCCTAAGAGGGGCCTCGGAAGGTTTCTTT | CASLRGASEGFF
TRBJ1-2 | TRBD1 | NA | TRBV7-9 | TGTGCCAGCAGCTTTTCGAGACAGGGTCTCTACTATGGCTACACCTTC | CASSFSRQGLYYGYTF
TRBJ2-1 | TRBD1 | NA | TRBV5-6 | TGTGCCAGCAGCTTGGCCGGGACAGGGATTTCAAATGAGCAGTTCTTC | CASSLAGTGISNEQFF
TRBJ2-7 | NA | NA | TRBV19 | TGTGCCAGTAGTTCCCAAGCGGGTAGATCCTACGAGCAGTACTTC | CASSSQAGRSYEQYF
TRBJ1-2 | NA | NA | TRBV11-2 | TGTGCCAGCAGCTTAGTCCCAGGCGGTGGCTACACCTTC | CASSLVPGGGYTF
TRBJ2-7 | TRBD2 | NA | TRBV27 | TGTGCCAGCAGTTACGTTCTAGCGGGTGGGAGTGGCGAGCAGTACTTC | CASSYVLAGGSGEQYF
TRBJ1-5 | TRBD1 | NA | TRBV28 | TGTGCCAGCAGTCCCCGAAGACAGGGCCGTAGCAATCAGCCCCAGCATTTT | CASSPRRQGRSNQPQHF
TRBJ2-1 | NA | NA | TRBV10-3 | TGTGCCATCAGTGCCTCGGCCGGGGCCTACAATGAGCAGTTCTTC | CAISASAGAYNEQFF
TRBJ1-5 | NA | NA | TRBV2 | TGTGCCAGCTTGGGCTTTGGACCCGGACCCAATCAGCCCCAGCATTTT | CASLGFGPGPNQPQHF
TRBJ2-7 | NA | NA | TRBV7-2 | TGTGCCAGCAGTCGTCGCGGGACCTACGAGCAGTACTTC | CASSRRGTYEQYF
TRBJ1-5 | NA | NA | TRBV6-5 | TGTGCCAGCAGCATTCCCCAGCATTTT | CASSIPQHF
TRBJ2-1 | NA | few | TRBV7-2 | TGTGCCAGCAGCCTCCGCTATGAGCAGTTCTTC | CASSLRYEQFF
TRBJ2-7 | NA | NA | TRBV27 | TGTGCCAGCAGTTTAAGTAAGCAGGGCCTCAGCTCCTACGAGCAGTACTTC | CASSLSKQGLSSYEQYF
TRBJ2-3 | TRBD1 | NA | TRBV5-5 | TGTGCCAGCAGCTTGGCCGTCCCGGGACAGGGGGCTCTGGATACGCAGTATTTT | CASSLAVPGQGALDTQYF
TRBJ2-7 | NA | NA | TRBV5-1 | TGCGCCAGCAGCAAAGGGACGGTTACCTACGAGCAGTACTTC | CASSKGTVTYEQYF
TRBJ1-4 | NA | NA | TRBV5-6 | TGTGCCAGCAGCTTGGGACAACTCGAAAAACTGTTTTTT | CASSLGQLEKLFF
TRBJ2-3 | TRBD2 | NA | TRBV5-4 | TGTGCCAGCAGCTTGGCCCGGGGGGTGGGCACAGATACGCAGTATTTT | CASSLARGVGTDTQYF
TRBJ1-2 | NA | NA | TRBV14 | TGTGCCAGCAGCCCCCAAAACTATGGCTACACCTTC | CASSPQNYGYTF
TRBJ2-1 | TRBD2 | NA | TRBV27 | TGTGCCAGCAGCACTATTCTGATGCGGGGTACTAGCGGGAGGGGCAATGAGCAGTTCTTC | CASSTILMRGTSGRGNEQFF
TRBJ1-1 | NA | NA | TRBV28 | TGTGCCAGCAGTTCCCTGGGGGCAGCGAGGACTGAAGCTTTCTTT | CASSSLGAARTEAFF
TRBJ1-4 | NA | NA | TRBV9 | TGTGCCAGCGCGAGGGCACAAAGGTCGGAAAAACTGTTTTTT | CASARAQRSEKLFF
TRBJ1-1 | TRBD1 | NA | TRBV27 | TGTGCCACTGCACCTAGGACAGGGGGTGAGAACACTGAAGCTTTCTTT | CATAPRTGGENTEAFF
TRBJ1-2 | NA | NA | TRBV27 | TGTGCCAGCAGTTCGGTGGACGGCTCCTATGGCTACACCTTC | CASSSVDGSYGYTF
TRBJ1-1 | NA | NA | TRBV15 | TGTGCCACCAGCCCTGGGAGACCGTACACTGAAGCTTTCTTT | CATSPGRPYTEAFF
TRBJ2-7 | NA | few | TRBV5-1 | TGCGCCAGCAGCGACCACTCTTACGAGCAGTACTTC | CASSDHSYEQYF
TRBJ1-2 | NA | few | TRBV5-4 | TGTGCCAGCAGCAAATGGGGGGTCGGCTACACCTTC | CASSKWGVGYTF
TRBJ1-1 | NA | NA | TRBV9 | TGTGCCAGCAGCGCCGGGAGGGGTGAAGCTTTCTTT | CASSAGRGEAFF
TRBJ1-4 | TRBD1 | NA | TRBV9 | TGTGCCAGCAGTGTCGGGACAGGGCACGAAAAACTGTTTTTT | CASSVGTGHEKLFF
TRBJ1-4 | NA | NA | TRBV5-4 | TGTGCCAGCAGTTTTGGGGGGGAGGAAAAACTGTTTTTT | CASSFGGEEKLFF
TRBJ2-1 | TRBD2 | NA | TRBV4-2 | TGTGCCAGCAGCCAAGCGCCTAGCGGGAGGTATGAGCAGTTCTTC | CASSQAPSGRYEQFF
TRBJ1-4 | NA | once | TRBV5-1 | TGCGCCAGCAGCCCCGGCCAGGGTATCCTTGAAAAACTGTTTTTT | CASSPGQGILEKLFF